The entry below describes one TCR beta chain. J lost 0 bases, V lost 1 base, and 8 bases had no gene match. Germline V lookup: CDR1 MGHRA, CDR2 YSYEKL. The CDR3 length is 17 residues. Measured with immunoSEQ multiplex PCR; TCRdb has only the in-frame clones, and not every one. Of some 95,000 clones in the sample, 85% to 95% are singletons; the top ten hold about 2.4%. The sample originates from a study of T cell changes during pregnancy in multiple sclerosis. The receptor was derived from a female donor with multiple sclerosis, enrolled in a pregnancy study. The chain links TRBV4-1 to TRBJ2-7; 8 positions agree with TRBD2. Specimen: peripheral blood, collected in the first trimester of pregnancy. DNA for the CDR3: TGCGCCAGCAGCCAAGGGGTACTAGCGGCCTTCTCCTACGAGCAGTACTTC. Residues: CASSQGVLAAFSYEQYF.